This T cell receptor beta chain was found in a study of blood T cell repertoires in COVID-19. Study-wide background: COVID-19 samples collected from the United States, Italy and Spain covered acute and convalescent phases. PBMCs, B-cell-depleted T cells, or T cells provided the cDNA or gDNA that made up the material.

In the original analysis: Reference gene primer amplification yielded estimated nucleated cell counts. Repertoires were generated with immunoSEQ multiplex PCR, while TCRdb's copy carries only in-frame clones and drops some. V, J and clone size were drawn from that table, and D and trimming were deduced from the DNA. The sample carries 120,000 or so clones, nearly 90% recorded once. Seattle-derived patients entered the study during active infection and were followed longitudinally. Between the trimmed V and J ends, which lost 4 bases and 2 bases, there was a span of 12 bases. The CDR3 has 14 amino acids. Germline lookup yields CDR1 SGHDN and CDR2 FVKESK.

Source material: peripheral blood. The sequence derives from a woman in her sixties or seventies with COVID-19, enrolled during active disease. J is TRBJ2-7 and V is TRBV14; the D gene is possibly TRBD1 (6 bases). The CDR3 region is CASSPQGTPYEQYF. For the CDR3, the DNA is TGTGCCAGCAGCCCACAGGGTACTCCCTACGAGCAGTACTTC.